Each of the 3 T cell receptor beta chains below was sequenced from the same sample in a study of Ad26.COV2.S vaccination and SARS-CoV-2 variants. The treatment: around 19 received Ad26.COV2.S at low or high dose, single or two shots; a few received placebo; per-sample allocation not given. Sampling was performed 63 days after the first vaccine or placebo injection. The assay was immunoSEQ multiplex PCR, and TCRdb's table has in-frame clones only and misses some. The top ten hold about 4% of the sample, which has approximately 410,000 clones, around nine tenths seen once. The sample was peripheral blood, taken in a trial of Ad26.COV2.S vaccine versus placebo. The origin of the receptors is a person between 18 and 65 years old who received the Ad26.COV2.S COVID-19 vaccine or a placebo.

The chain has TRBV5-4 and TRBJ2-1, with D perhaps given as TRBD1 or TRBD2 (5 bases each). The CDR3 has 10 amino acids. Germline V gives CDR1 SGHNT, CDR2 YYREEE (reference sequence). V was cut by 10 bases and J by 9 bases, with 11 bases left in between. CDR3 coding DNA: TGTGCCTATGGGGGAAGTGAGCAGTTCTTC. Translating it yields CAYGGSEQFF.

The gene calls are TRBV19 and TRBJ2-1, with TRBD2 identical over 11 bases. The CDR3 contains 18 residues. The germline CDR1 and CDR2 sequences are LNHDA and SQIVND (reference sequence). Trimming at V came to 6 bases and at J to 5 bases, leaving 15 bases not matched to a gene. In nucleotides, the CDR3 is TGTGCCAGTAGGGATCAACCGGGACTAGCGGACAAAAACAATGAGCAGTTCTTC. Encoded protein: CASRDQPGLADKNNEQFF.

In this sample, this clone turned up once. The sample contains more than one DNA sequence encoding this CDR3. The chain uses TRBV7-9 and TRBJ2-1; D not resolved. CDR1 SEHNR and CDR2 FQNEAQ come from the germline V gene (reference sequence). The CDR3 is made up of 13 amino acids. V was trimmed by 5 bases and J by 0 bases, leaving 5 bases between them. The CDR3 DNA reads TGTGCCAGCAGCCTAAGCTCCTACAATGAGCAGTTCTTC. Protein: CASSLSSYNEQFF.